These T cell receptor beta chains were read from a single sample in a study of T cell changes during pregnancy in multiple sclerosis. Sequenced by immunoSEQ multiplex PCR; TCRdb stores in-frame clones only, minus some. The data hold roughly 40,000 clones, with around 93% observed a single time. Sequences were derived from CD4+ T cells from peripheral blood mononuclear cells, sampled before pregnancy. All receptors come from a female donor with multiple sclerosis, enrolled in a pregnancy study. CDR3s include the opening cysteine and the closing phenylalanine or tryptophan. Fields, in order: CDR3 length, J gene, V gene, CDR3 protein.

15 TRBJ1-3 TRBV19 CASRRQGNSGNTIYF
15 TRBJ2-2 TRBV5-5 CASSFGVTAAGELFF
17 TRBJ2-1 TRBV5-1 CASSFTGPSGVYNEQFF
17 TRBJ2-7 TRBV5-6 CASSSYRGSGGSYEQYF
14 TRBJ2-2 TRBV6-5 CASFKGGNTGELFF
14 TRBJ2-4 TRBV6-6 CASRGAVAKNIQYF
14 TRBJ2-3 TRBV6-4 CASSEGLATDTQYF
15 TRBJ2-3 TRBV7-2 CASSVLAGGTDTQYF
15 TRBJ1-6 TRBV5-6 CASSLTGTGNSPLHF
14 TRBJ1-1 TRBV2 CASSDQGATTEAFF
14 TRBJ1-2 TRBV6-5 CASSSMDRGDGYTF
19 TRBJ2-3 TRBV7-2 CASSLAWGGGNPSTDTQYF
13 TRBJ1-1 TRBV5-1 CASSLSARTEAFF
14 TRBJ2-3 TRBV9 CASSVVSSTDTQYF
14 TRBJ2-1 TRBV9 CASSVRDWPSEQFF
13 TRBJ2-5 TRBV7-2 CASSSGQGETQYF
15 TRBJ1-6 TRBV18 CASSANRERESPLHF
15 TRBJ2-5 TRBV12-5 CASALALGGEETQYF
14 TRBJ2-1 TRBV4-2 CASSRASGDNEQFF
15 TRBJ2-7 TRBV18 CASSPIGQGGDEQYF